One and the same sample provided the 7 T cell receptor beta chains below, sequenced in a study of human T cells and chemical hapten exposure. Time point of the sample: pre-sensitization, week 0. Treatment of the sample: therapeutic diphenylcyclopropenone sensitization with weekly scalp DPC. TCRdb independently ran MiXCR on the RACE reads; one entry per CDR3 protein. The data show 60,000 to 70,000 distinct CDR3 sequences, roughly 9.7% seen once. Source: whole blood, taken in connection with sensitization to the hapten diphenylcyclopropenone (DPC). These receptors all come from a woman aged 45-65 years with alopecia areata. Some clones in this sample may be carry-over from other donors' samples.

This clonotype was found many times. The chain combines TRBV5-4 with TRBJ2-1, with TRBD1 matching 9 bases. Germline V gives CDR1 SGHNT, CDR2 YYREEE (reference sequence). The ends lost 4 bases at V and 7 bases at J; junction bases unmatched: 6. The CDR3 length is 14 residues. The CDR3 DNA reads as TGTGCCAGCAGCCCGGGACAGGGCAGGAATGAGCAGTTCTTC. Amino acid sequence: CASSPGQGRNEQFF.

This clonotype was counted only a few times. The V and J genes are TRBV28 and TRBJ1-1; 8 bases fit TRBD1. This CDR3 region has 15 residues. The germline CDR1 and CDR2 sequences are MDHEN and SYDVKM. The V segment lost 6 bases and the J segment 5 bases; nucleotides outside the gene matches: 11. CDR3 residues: CASRMTGARRTEAFF. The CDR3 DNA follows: TGTGCCAGCAGGATGACAGGGGCCCGCAGGACTGAAGCTTTCTTT.

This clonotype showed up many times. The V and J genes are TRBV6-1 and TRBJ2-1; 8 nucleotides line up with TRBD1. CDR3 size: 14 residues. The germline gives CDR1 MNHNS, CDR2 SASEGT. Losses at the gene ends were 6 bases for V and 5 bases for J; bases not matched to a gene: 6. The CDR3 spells CASSRDRTNNEQFF. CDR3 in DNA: TGTGCCAGCAGCCGGGACAGGACTAACAATGAGCAGTTCTTC.

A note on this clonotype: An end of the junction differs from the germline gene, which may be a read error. The CDR3 DNA reads as TGTGCCAGCAGCAATGGACTTCCCACCTACGACCAGTACTTC. This gives the protein CASSNGLPTYDQYF. The rearrangement joins TRBV7-2 to TRBJ2-7, with D possibly being TRBD2 (5 bases). Germline values: CDR1 SGHTA, CDR2 FQGNSA. This CDR3 is built from 14 residues.

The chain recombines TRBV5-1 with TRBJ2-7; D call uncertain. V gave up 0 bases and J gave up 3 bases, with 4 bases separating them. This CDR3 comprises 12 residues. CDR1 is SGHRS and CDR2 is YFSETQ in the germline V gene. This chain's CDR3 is CASSLAFYEQYF. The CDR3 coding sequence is TGCGCCAGCAGCTTGGCGTTCTACGAGCAGTACTTC.

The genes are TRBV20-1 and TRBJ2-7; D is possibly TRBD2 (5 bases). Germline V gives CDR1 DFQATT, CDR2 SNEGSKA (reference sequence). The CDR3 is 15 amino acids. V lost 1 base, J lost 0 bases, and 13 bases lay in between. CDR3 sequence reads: CSARGELSSSYEQYF. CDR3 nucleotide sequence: TGCAGTGCTAGAGGGGAGCTGTCGAGCTCCTACGAGCAGTACTTC.

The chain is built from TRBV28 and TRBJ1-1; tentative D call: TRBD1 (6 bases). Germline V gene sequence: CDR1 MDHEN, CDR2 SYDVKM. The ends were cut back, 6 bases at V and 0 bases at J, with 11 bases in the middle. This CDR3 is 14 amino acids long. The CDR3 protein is CASRMHRVNTEAFF. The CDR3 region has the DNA TGTGCCAGCAGAATGCACAGGGTGAACACTGAAGCTTTCTTT.